The T cell receptor beta chain under discussion was sequenced for a study of blood T cell repertoires in COVID-19 (dated by TCRdb to the early 2020s). For the study in its entirety: Samples from collaborators originated in the United States, Italy and Spain and spanned both the acute and convalescent phases of COVID-19. The material from the prospective study consisted of cDNA or gDNA derived from T cells, B-cell-depleted T cells, or PBMCs. The dataset comprised deeply sampled blood TCRbeta repertoires from subjects exposed to, actively infected with, or recovered from COVID-19. A freely available public database, intended as a resource for researchers studying the immune response to SARS-CoV-2, is where the repertoires were released. The samples were drawn from two sources: the first 160 participants of the ongoing ImmuneRACE study, and 1,000 to 1,500 subjects contributed by 6 global collaborators. The sample metadata nearly always contained a de-identified subject ID, COVID-19 status, age in years and sex. Where available, HLA class I and class II types were obtained from metadata supplied by the sample provider rather than from assay-based typing. What the work shows at the level of the full study, not this receptor alone: The amount of clinical and demographic metadata varied by source and participant and was provided uncurated.

TCRbeta CDR3 regions were amplified from genomic DNA using the immunoSEQ Assay, a bias-controlled multiplex PCR. Under the source paper's analysis protocol: The number of nucleated cells in each sample was estimated by amplification of reference gene primers within the assay. Sequence reads were collapsed and filtered to measure the absolute abundance of every unique TCRbeta CDR3 rearrangement. Productive Simpson clonality was computed per sample as the square root of Simpson's diversity index over productive rearrangements. In its TCRdb copy, this immuneACCESS table keeps in-frame sequences only and misses some clones. Where compared with another copy, unresolved V genes explain less than half of these, and the others have no known cause. V, J and clone size are those of that table, while D and trimming were read from the DNA. A total of under 200,000 clones appear in this sample, 65% to 90% of them only once. Clones ranked in the top ten supply less than 2% of the sample.

About this clone: Its cognate antigen has yet to be identified. Base qualities are not provided; no much larger clone lies one nucleotide away.

Trimming removed 3 bases from V and 0 bases from J; the gene matches leave 2 bases unexplained. The CDR3 covers 14 residues, taking in both the cysteine and the phenylalanine. CDR3 DNA only is kept here, 42 bases in frame from base 1. The germline V gene encodes CDR1 SGDLS and CDR2 YYNGEE. Whole blood was collected in K2EDTA tubes by collaborating institutions according to the institutions' own protocols. For TCRbeta analysis, collaborators shipped samples in one of three forms: frozen whole blood, isolated PBMCs, or DNA extracted from either of those sample types. The receptor comes from a human donor in a cohort sampled during active COVID-19. Here the chain combines TRBV9 and TRBJ1-2, with 7 junctional bases fitting TRBD1. The sequencing input was peripheral blood. The base sequence is TGTGCCAGCAGCGCGGGACAGCCTAACTATGGCTACACCTTC. Translated, it reads CASSAGQPNYGYTF.